The clone carrying this TCR beta chain was counted only a few times. Its antigen remains unidentified. Here immunoSEQ multiplex PCR was the method, and the copy in TCRdb shows in-frame clones only, minus some. This sample has 450,000 to 500,000 clones, with roughly 80% found just once. The data were obtained in a study of shared clonotypes between healthy human individuals. General study results and limits: The expectation was that sequencing depth would affect clonotype sharing among donors.

Germline CDR1 and CDR2: MDHEN and SYDVKM. CDR3 length equals 13 residues. V gave up 4 bases and J gave up 6 bases, with 12 bases separating them. Healthy HIV-negative adults without recent acute infections or vaccinations served as donors. Material: PBMCs. This TCR came from a woman in her thirties or forties in good health. Some clones in this sample may be carry-over from other donors' samples. The chain uses TRBV28 and TRBJ1-1; D call uncertain. Written as DNA, the CDR3 is TGTGCCAGCAGTTGGGGATCTCGATCTGAAGCTTTCTTT. This codes for CASSWGSRSEAFF.